A selection of T cell receptor beta chains follows, all from one sample in a study of molecular identifiers for immune sequencing clone quantification. TCRdb fed the PCR reads into MiXCR, producing one record per CDR3 protein. This sample yields nearly 650,000 distinct CDR3 sequences, of which around 25% are seen a single time; about 0.84% belongs to the top ten. The sequenced sample consisted of naive CD8+ T cells from blood, with Jurkat cell RNA spiked in. The source of these receptors is a human donor in good health. Some libraries in this study had Jurkat cell RNA spiked in. CDR3s leave out the opening cysteine and the closing phenylalanine or tryptophan. Only part of the rows carry a size: once, few, many, or a class if the clone is expanded.

v_call | clone_size | cdr3_aa
TRBV6-6 | many | ASNGYGVEQY
TRBV9 | many | ASSVPGLAIAEQY
TRBV6-2/TRBV6-3 | few | ASSRPHEETQY
TRBV6-5 | many | ASTRLGSSGDTDTQY
TRBV5-3 | NA | ASSSGQLGYEQY
TRBV29-1 | NA | SVGPSSYNEQF
TRBV12-3/TRBV12-4 | NA | ASSLSLDEQF
TRBV9 | NA | AGSVGGATEAF
TRBV19 | NA | ASSSPGDDYYGYT
TRBV2 | many | ASSEVAGSSYEQY
TRBV4-3 | NA | ASGQDYSGELTDTQY
TRBV6-2/TRBV6-3 | NA | ASSFRPLPNYGYT
TRBV4-3 | many | ASSPNYRVQDTQY
TRBV10-1 | few | ASSESKGAGYEQY
TRBV5-1 | many | ASSLGHGYEQY
TRBV27 | NA | ASSYSSGRAAYEQY
TRBV19 | many | ASSIGGLNQETQY
TRBV4-3 | many | ASSQALAISYEQY
TRBV19 | few | ASSMSGRSVYGYT
TRBV19 | NA | ASSTRELYGYT
TRBV9 | NA | ASSPRAGGGTEAF
TRBV12-3/TRBV12-4 | few | ASSFGTSGAEQY
TRBV5-1 | many | ASSTGTGDQPQH
TRBV4-3 | NA | ASSQDFRGGCEQY
TRBV29-1 | many | SVISRDKSLNTEAF
TRBV4-3 | many | ASSQDSERTYSPLH
TRBV7-3 | many | ASSLVDPGNTEAF
TRBV7-9 | many | ASSLGDNRVFAEAF
TRBV11-2 | many | ASSLGTNYEQY
TRBV11-3 | NA | ASSRYPKGQGSTDTQY
TRBV20-1 | NA | SARMWQSFSGANVLT